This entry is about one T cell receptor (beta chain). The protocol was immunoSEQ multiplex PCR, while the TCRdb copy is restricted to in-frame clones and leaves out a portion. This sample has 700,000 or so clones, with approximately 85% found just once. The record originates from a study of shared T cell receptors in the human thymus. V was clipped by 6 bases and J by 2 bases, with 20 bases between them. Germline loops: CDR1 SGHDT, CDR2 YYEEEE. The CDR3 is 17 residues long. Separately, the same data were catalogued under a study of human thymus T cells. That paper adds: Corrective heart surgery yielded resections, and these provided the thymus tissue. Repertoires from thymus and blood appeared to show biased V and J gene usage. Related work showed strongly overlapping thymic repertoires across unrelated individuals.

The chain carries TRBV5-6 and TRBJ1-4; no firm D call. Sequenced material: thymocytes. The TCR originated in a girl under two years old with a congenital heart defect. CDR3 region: CASNSMGQGGTNEKLFF. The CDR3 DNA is TGTGCCAGCAACTCCATGGGCCAAGGCGGGACTAATGAAAAACTGTTTTTT.